The 17 T cell receptor beta chains below were found in one sample sequenced in a study of cytomegalovirus exposure and HLA in healthy donors. PCR employed 60 Vbeta and 13 Jbeta primers. Libraries were prepared by immunoSEQ multiplex PCR; TCRdb keeps only in-frame clonotypes and omits some of them. The sample has 150,000 or so clones; roughly 72% are singletons. Sequenced material: PBMCs. Receptors were obtained from a male donor in good health and CMV-seronegative.

This rearrangement joins TRBV28 to TRBJ2-5; possibly TRBD2 for D (6 bases). The DNA end is more similar to TRBJ2-7, so the J call may be wrong. CDR3 length equals 16 residues. The germline V gene encodes CDR1 MDHEN and CDR2 SYDVKM. DNA for the CDR3: TGTGCCAGCAGACCCTCCCCCCGGGACTGGACCTACGAGCAGTACTTC. This sequence encodes CASRPSPRDWTYEQYF.

The chain carries TRBV7-3 and TRBJ2-7; the D gene is possibly TRBD2 (7 bases). The CDR3 covers 16 residues. Trimming shortened V by 1 base and J by 2 bases, and 15 bases separated the two germline ends. Per the germline V gene, CDR1 is SGHTA and CDR2 is FQGTGA. CDR3 protein: CASSLNGGGGAYEQYF. CDR3 DNA sequence: TGTGCCAGCAGCTTAAACGGCGGGGGCGGGGCCTACGAGCAGTACTTC.

The chain carries TRBV7-9 and TRBJ1-2, with D uncertain. CDR3 length: 13 residues. Trimming cost V 6 bases and J 5 bases, with 13 bases left between them. Per germline, CDR1 SEHNR and CDR2 FQNEAQ (reference sequence). CDR3 nucleotide sequence: TGTGCCAGCAGACCCGACGGGGATTATGGCTACACCTTC. This encodes CASRPDGDYGYTF.

As for this clone: In the same sample, other DNA sequences code for this CDR3. The chain carries TRBV19 and TRBJ2-1, with 7 bases matching TRBD1. The trim removed 6 bases at V and 0 bases at J, leaving 5 bases unmatched. The germline V gene encodes CDR1 LNHDA and CDR2 SQIVND (reference sequence). This CDR3 contains 15 residues. CDR3 loop: CASRPDRSSYNEQFF. CDR3 coding DNA: TGTGCCAGTAGGCCGGACAGGAGCTCCTACAATGAGCAGTTCTTC.

The V gene is TRBV4-3, the J gene TRBJ1-4; D perhaps matches TRBD1 (6 bases). Germline loops: CDR1 LGHNA, CDR2 YSLEER. The ends were cut back, 0 bases at V and 5 bases at J, with 22 bases in the middle. The CDR3 extends over 19 amino acids. CDR3 residues: CASSQDLIGGALFNEKLFF. For the CDR3, the DNA is TGCGCCAGCAGCCAAGATTTGATAGGGGGGGCCCTTTTCAATGAAAAACTGTTTTTT.

The V and J genes are TRBV28 and TRBJ1-3; TRBD1 agrees at 11 bases. V shed 6 bases, J shed 1 base, and the junction held 8 bases outside the gene matches. The CDR3 contains 17 residues. Germline lookup yields CDR1 MDHEN and CDR2 SYDVKM. In DNA, the CDR3 is TGTGCCAGCAGGCTATCCGGGACAGGGGGTTCTGGAAACACCATATATTTT. Translated: CASRLSGTGGSGNTIYF.

The chain is built from TRBV6-6 and TRBJ2-7, with D possibly TRBD2 on 6 matching bases. V gave up 6 bases and J gave up 2 bases, with 14 bases separating them. This CDR3 spans 14 amino acids. Germline V lookup: CDR1 MNHNY, CDR2 SVGAGI (reference sequence). The CDR3 here is CASSQGLPAYEQYF. For the CDR3, the DNA is TGTGCCAGCAGCCAGGGACTGCCTGCCTACGAGCAGTACTTC.

V is TRBV19 and J is TRBJ1-5, with 7 bases identical to TRBD1. CDR1 is LNHDA and CDR2 is SQIVND in the germline V gene (reference sequence). The ends lost 6 bases at V and 4 bases at J; junction bases unmatched: 3. This CDR3 has 13 amino acids. CDR3 in DNA: TGTGCCAGTAGCCCGACAGGGAATCAGCCCCAGCATTTT. It yields the protein CASSPTGNQPQHF.

This clone showed up just a few times. V usage is TRBV4-3 and J usage is TRBJ2-1, with D uncertain. Trimming took off 0 bases at V and 9 bases at J, with 6 bases between the two ends. In germline, CDR1 is LGHNA, CDR2 YSLEER. This CDR3 is built from 12 residues. Here the CDR3 DNA reads TGCGCCAGCAGCCAAGATGAGCGTGAGCAGTTCTTC. Encoded protein: CASSQDEREQFF.

This chain uses TRBV28 with TRBJ2-6; 10 bases match TRBD1. CDR1 and CDR2 from the germline V gene are MDHEN and SYDVKM. The V gene end was trimmed by 6 bases and the J gene end by 7 bases; junction bases not matched to a gene: 9. The length of the CDR3 is 16 residues. CDR3 DNA sequence: TGTGCCAGCAGACCTGAAGGGACAGGGGAAGCCAACGTCCTGACTTTC. As protein: CASRPEGTGEANVLTF.

The chain uses TRBV5-6 and TRBJ1-5, with D maybe TRBD1 (6 bases). Deletions cut 5 bases from V and 0 bases from J, with 18 bases between. The CDR3 runs to 17 residues. Looked up from germline, CDR1 is SGHDT and CDR2 is YYEEEE. DNA of the CDR3: TGTGCCAGCAGTCGAATCGGGACACCGTATAGCAATCAGCCCCAGCATTTT. Amino acid sequence: CASSRIGTPYSNQPQHF.

The J gene is TRBJ2-1, the V gene TRBV7-3; 12 nucleotides align to TRBD2. Trimming removed 1 base from V and 8 bases from J; junction bases left unmatched: 6. CDR3 length: 16 amino acids. Germline-derived CDR1 and CDR2 are SGHTA and FQGTGA. This chain's CDR3 is CASSLSPRLAGDEQFF. As DNA, the CDR3 is TGTGCCAGCAGCTTAAGCCCCCGACTAGCGGGAGATGAGCAGTTCTTC. The full variable domain, rest sourced from reference TRBV7-3 and TRBJ2-1, is GAGVSQTPSNKVTEKGKYVELRCDPISGHTALYWYRQSLGQGPEFLIYFQGTGAADDSGLPNDRFFAVRPEGSVSTLKIQRTERGDSAVYLCASSLSPRLAGDEQFFGPGTRLTVL.

V gene TRBV4-1 combines with J gene TRBJ1-1, with 9 positions matching TRBD1. Germline CDR1 and CDR2: MGHRA and YSYEKL. The V gene end was trimmed by 5 bases and the J gene end by 3 bases; junction bases not matched to a gene: 4. The CDR3 sequence is 14 residues long. CDR3 residues: CASSKGQGDTEAFF. The CDR3 DNA is TGCGCCAGCAGCAAGGGACAGGGAGACACTGAAGCTTTCTTT.

The chain combines TRBV21-1 with TRBJ1-2; the listed D gene, TRBD1, was not tested against the DNA. TRBV21-1 constitutes a pseudogene. The length of the CDR3 is 15 residues. CDR3 in DNA: TGTGCCAGCAGCAGGCAGGGGGCCCTTAACTATGGCTACACCTTC. Its protein is CASSRQGALNYGYTF.

V is TRBV7-8 and J is TRBJ1-3, with D maybe TRBD1 (5 bases). Trimming removed 2 bases from V and 0 bases from J, with 14 bases in between. Germline V gene lookup returns CDR1 SGHVS and CDR2 FQNEAQ. The CDR3 sequence is 17 residues long. The CDR3 nucleotides read TGTGCCAGCAGCTTAAGTTCAGGGACTCACTCTGGAAACACCATATATTTT. It is translated as CASSLSSGTHSGNTIYF.

This chain connects TRBV28 to TRBJ2-5; D perhaps matches TRBD2 (7 bases). The CDR3 is 14 residues long. V was trimmed by 6 bases and J by 5 bases, leaving 16 bases between them. The germline gives CDR1 MDHEN, CDR2 SYDVKM. The CDR3 region has the DNA TGTGCCAGCAGAGGGGGGGGCGGAAAGGAGACCCAGTACTTC. Translated: CASRGGGGKETQYF.

The chain employs TRBV28 and TRBJ1-4; tentatively, D is TRBD1 (6 bases). The CDR3 covers 15 residues. CDR1 and CDR2 from the germline V gene are MDHEN and SYDVKM. The ends were cut back, 2 bases at V and 8 bases at J, with 15 bases in the middle. CDR3 protein: CASSLRGGRGEKLFF. The CDR3 nucleotides read TGTGCCAGCAGTTTAAGGGGGGGGAGAGGGGAAAAACTGTTTTTT.